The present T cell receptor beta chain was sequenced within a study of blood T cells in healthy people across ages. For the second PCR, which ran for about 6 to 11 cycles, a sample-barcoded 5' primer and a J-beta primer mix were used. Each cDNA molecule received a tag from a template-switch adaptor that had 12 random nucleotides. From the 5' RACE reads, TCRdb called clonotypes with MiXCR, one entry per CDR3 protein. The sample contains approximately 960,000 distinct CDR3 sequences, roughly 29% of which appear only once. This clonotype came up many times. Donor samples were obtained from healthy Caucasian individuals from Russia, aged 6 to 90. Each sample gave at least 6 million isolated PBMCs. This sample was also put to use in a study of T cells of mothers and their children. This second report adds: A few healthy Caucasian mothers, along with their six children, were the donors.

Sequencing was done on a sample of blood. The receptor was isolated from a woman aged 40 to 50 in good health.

This CDR3 is CASSDVQGVYGYTF. CDR3 coding DNA: TGTGCCAGCAGCGATGTGCAGGGAGTCTATGGCTACACCTTC. This rearrangement joins TRBV6-1 to TRBJ1-2; a possible D gene is TRBD1 (5 bases). Per the germline V gene, CDR1 is MNHNS and CDR2 is SASEGT. This CDR3 has 14 residues. The V gene lost 6 bases and the J gene lost 4 bases, with 15 bases spanning the gap.